Shown below are 16 T cell receptor beta chains from a single sample sequenced in a study of beta chain features in type 1 diabetes. Which antigens these TCRs recognize remains unknown. What was sequenced were expressed TCRB transcripts, since all of the isolated RNA had been reverse transcribed. Produced via immunoSEQ multiplex PCR; TCRdb's table is partial and in-frame only. The sample yields under 130,000 clones, 28% seen once. The study, taken as a whole, reports: Among patients with Type 1 diabetes, TCRB CDR3s were moderately but significantly shorter in every one of the four CD4+ subsets.

Sequenced material: central memory CD4+ T cells from blood. The receptor set was obtained from a woman under 30 with type 1 diabetes.

The chain has TRBV9 and TRBJ2-7, with D unclear. Looked up from germline, CDR1 is SGDLS and CDR2 is YYNGEE. The germline V and J ends were trimmed by 0 bases and 0 bases, with 10 bases remaining between them. This CDR3 is built from 15 residues. The CDR3 coding sequence is TGTGCCAGCAGCGTAGCTGGGCAGAGCTCCTACGAGCAGTACTTC. Amino acid sequence: CASSVAGQSSYEQYF.

This clone was counted a few times. The rearrangement uses TRBV9 and TRBJ2-1; D may be TRBD1 (5 bases). The V end lost 3 bases, the J end lost 3 bases, and 13 bases lay between the germline ends. Looked up from germline, CDR1 is SGDLS and CDR2 is YYNGEE. This CDR3 region has 15 residues. The CDR3 sequence is CASSGWGGGYNEQFF. The CDR3 region has the DNA TGTGCCAGCAGCGGATGGGGCGGCGGCTACAATGAGCAGTTCTTC.

This clone was recorded once. The chain links TRBV5-6 to TRBJ2-3, with TRBD1 matching over 9 bases. CDR1 SGHDT and CDR2 YYEEEE come from the germline V gene. The CDR3 has 12 amino acids. The junction had 4 bases not matched to a gene; V was cut back by 8 bases and J by 6 bases. CDR3 residues: CASGQGYDTQYF. DNA for the CDR3: TGTGCCAGTGGACAGGGGTATGATACGCAGTATTTT.

The chain joins TRBV9 to TRBJ1-2, with 10 bases that match TRBD1. The germline V gene encodes CDR1 SGDLS and CDR2 YYNGEE. The CDR3 is 15 residues long. Trimming at V came to 5 bases and at J to 5 bases, leaving 9 bases not matched to a gene. CDR3 sequence reads: CASRRGQGEKYGYTF. The CDR3 DNA reads TGTGCCAGCAGACGAGGACAGGGGGAAAAGTATGGCTACACCTTC.

The rearrangement joins TRBV7-2 to TRBJ2-2; D is undetermined. V lost 1 base and J lost 7, with 7 bases in between. Germline V gene data show CDR1 as SGHTA and CDR2 as FQGNSA. This CDR3 contains 13 residues. CDR3 nucleotide sequence: TGTGCCAGCAGCTTAGTGTATAACGGGGAGCTGTTTTTT. Translation gives CASSLVYNGELFF.

A few counts support this clone. The chain carries TRBV5-1 and TRBJ1-4, with 7 bases identical to TRBD1. Germline V CDR1 and CDR2: SGHRS, YFSETQ. This CDR3 region has 13 residues. J lost 8 bases, V lost 7 bases, and 8 bases had no gene match. This chain's CDR3 is CASAAQGDEKLFF. CDR3 in DNA: TGCGCCAGCGCGGCCCAGGGGGACGAAAAACTGTTTTTT. The whole variable domain, remainder taken from reference TRBV5-1 and TRBJ1-4, is KAGVTQTPRYLIKTRGQQVTLSCSPISGHRSVSWYQQTPGQGLQFLFEYFSETQRNKGNFPGRFSGRQFSNSRSEMNVSTLELGDSALYLCASAAQGDEKLFFGSGTQLSVL.

V and J are TRBV18 and TRBJ2-1; TRBD2 agrees at 11 bases. CDR3 length equals 16 residues. Germline V gene sequence: CDR1 KGHSH, CDR2 LQKENI. Germline trimming cut 1 base from V and 3 bases from J; bases unmatched to any gene: 2. The CDR3: CASSPRGLADYNEQFF. CDR3 nucleotide sequence: TGTGCCAGCTCACCACGGGGACTAGCGGACTACAATGAGCAGTTCTTC.

This clone was detected only once. The rearrangement links TRBV6-1 to TRBJ1-1; possibly TRBD1 for D (6 bases). This CDR3 contains 15 residues. The germline CDR1 and CDR2 sequences are MNHNS and SASEGT. V lost 4 bases, J lost 0 bases, and 12 bases lay in between. The CDR3 DNA is TGTGCCAGCAGTGGACAGGATGGGTTGAACACTGAAGCTTTCTTT. It specifies CASSGQDGLNTEAFF.

The rearrangement links TRBV30 to TRBJ1-2, with TRBD1 matching 9 bases. The CDR3 consists of 14 residues. Looked up from germline, CDR1 is GTSNPN and CDR2 is SVGIG (reference sequence). V was pared by 7 bases and J by 7 bases, with 13 bases of the junction left unmatched. For the CDR3, the DNA is TGTGCCTTGCGTACGTCACAGGGGGCCTCTGGCTACACCTTC. This sequence encodes CALRTSQGASGYTF. The full variable domain, rest sourced from reference TRBV30 and TRBJ1-2, is SQTIHQWPATLVQPVGSPLSLECTVEGTSNPNLYWYRQAAGRGLQLLFYSVGIGQISSEVPQNLSASRPQDRQFILSSKKLLLSDSGFYLCALRTSQGASGYTFGSGTRLTVV.

The table lists this clone with a few counts. The CDR3 spells CSVATGKETDTQYF. For the CDR3, the DNA is TGCAGCGTCGCAACAGGGAAGGAGACAGATACGCAGTATTTT. The V gene is TRBV29-1, the J gene TRBJ2-3, with D tentatively TRBD1 (6 bases). The CDR3 contains 14 residues. Per the germline V gene, CDR1 is SQVTM and CDR2 is ANQGSEA. Trimming shortened V by 6 bases and J by 3 bases, and 16 bases separated the two germline ends.

This clone was counted between two and nine times. The chain recombines TRBV7-2 with TRBJ2-5, with D tentatively TRBD1 (6 bases). CDR1 is SGHTA and CDR2 is FQGNSA in the germline V gene. This CDR3 is 14 amino acids long. V lost 4 bases, J lost 4 bases, and 13 bases lay in between. This CDR3 is CASSSGGFGETQYF. CDR3 DNA sequence: TGTGCCAGCAGCTCTGGGGGCTTTGGAGAGACCCAGTACTTC.

This chain uses TRBV9 with TRBJ1-3; tentatively, D is TRBD1 (6 bases). Germline V gives CDR1 SGDLS, CDR2 YYNGEE. The CDR3 runs 14 residues. Trimming removed 4 bases at V and 1 base at J, with 9 bases between. CDR3 amino acids: CASSNRASGNTIYF. DNA of the CDR3: TGTGCCAGCAGCAACAGGGCGTCTGGAAACACCATATATTTT.

The chain links TRBV6-6 to TRBJ2-1; the match to TRBD2 covers 7 bases. Germline V lookup: CDR1 MNHNY, CDR2 SVGAGI (reference sequence). V lost 6 bases to trimming and J lost 8 bases; unmatched junction nucleotides: 16. The length of the CDR3 is 16 residues. The CDR3 reads CASRGGGGRGWDEQFF. The CDR3 coding sequence is TGTGCCAGCAGGGGGGGTGGCGGGAGAGGGTGGGATGAGCAGTTCTTC.

The chain recombines TRBV18 with TRBJ2-7; weak D call: TRBD2 (6 bases). Germline V gene data show CDR1 as KGHSH and CDR2 as LQKENI. The V end was cut by 2 bases, the J end by 3 bases, with 8 bases between. The CDR3 has 13 residues. The chain's CDR3 is CASSPGGDYEQYF. The CDR3 DNA reads TGTGCCAGCTCACCAGGCGGGGACTACGAGCAGTACTTC.

The chain combines TRBV19 with TRBJ1-5, with unresolved D. This CDR3 spans 15 amino acids. V lost 3 bases, J lost 6 bases, and 15 bases lay in between. The V gene's germline CDR1 is LNHDA and CDR2 SQIVND (reference sequence). The CDR3 spells CASSMMGIRGQPQHF. The CDR3 DNA is TGTGCCAGTAGTATGATGGGAATCCGGGGTCAGCCCCAGCATTTT. Full variable domain (remainder filled in from reference TRBV19 and TRBJ1-5): DGGITQSPKYLFRKEGQNVTLSCEQNLNHDAMYWYRQDPGQGLRLIYYSQIVNDFQKGDIAEGYSVSREKKESFPLTVTSAQKNPTAFYLCASSMMGIRGQPQHFGDGTRLSIL.

This clone has just a few counts. The genes are TRBV5-1 and TRBJ1-2, with TRBD1 as a possible D gene (6 bases). Looked up from germline, CDR1 is SGHRS and CDR2 is YFSETQ. The CDR3 extends over 16 amino acids. The V gene lost 2 bases and the J gene lost 3 bases, with 17 bases spanning the gap. The CDR3, as DNA: TGCGCCAGCAGCTTCCCAATGGACAGTTCTGACTATGGCTACACCTTC. This sequence encodes CASSFPMDSSDYGYTF.